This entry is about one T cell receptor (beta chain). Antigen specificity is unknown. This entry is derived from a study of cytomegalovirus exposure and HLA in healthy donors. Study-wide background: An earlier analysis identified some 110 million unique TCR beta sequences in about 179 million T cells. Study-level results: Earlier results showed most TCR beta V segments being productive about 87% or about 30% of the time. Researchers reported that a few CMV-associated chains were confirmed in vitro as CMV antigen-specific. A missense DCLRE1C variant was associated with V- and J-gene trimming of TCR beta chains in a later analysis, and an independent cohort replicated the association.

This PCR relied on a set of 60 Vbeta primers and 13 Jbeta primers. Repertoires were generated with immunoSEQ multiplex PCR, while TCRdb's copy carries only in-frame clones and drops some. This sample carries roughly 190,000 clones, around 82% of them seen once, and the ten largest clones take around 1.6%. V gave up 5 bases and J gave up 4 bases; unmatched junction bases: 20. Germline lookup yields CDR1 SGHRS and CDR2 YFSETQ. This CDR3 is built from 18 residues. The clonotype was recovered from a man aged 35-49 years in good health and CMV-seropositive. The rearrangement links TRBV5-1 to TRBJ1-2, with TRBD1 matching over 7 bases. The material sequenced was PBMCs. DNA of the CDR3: TGCGCCAGCAGGACGTCCCTTACAGACAGGGCGCTCCTCTATGGCTACACCTTC. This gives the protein CASRTSLTDRALLYGYTF.